A selection of T cell receptor beta chains follows, all from one sample in a study of blood T cell repertoires in COVID-19. Assay: immunoSEQ multiplex PCR; the TCRdb copy retains only in-frame clones and omits some. The sample records under 55,000 clones, over 75% being singletons. Sample: peripheral blood. Receptors originate from a human donor in a cohort sampled during active COVID-19. CDR3s include the opening cysteine and the closing phenylalanine or tryptophan. D genes are given only for firm matches. Some rows mark clone size as missing; the rest say once, few, many or name a class of expanded clone.

v_gene	d_gene	j_gene	abundance	CDR3aa	CDR3nt
TRBV29-1	NA	TRBJ2-5	NA	CSVSSGYRQETQYF	TGCAGCGTCTCTTCGGGTTACCGCCAAGAGACCCAGTACTTC
TRBV16	NA	TRBJ2-1	once	CASSPGDEQFF	TGTGCCAGCAGCCCCGGGGATGAGCAGTTCTTC
TRBV10-1	NA	TRBJ2-7	NA	CASSESGKFSYEQYF	TGCGCCAGCAGTGAGAGCGGTAAGTTCTCCTACGAGCAGTACTTC
TRBV27	NA	TRBJ2-7	NA	CASSPIGSRNF	TGTGCCAGCAGCCCCATCGGGTCCCGTAACTTC
TRBV3-1/TRBV3-2	NA	TRBJ2-1	NA	CASSHSFSSYNEQFF	TGTGCCAGCAGCCATAGCTTCAGCTCCTACAATGAGCAGTTCTTC
TRBV19	TRBD2	TRBJ2-7	NA	CASDGGAGSEQYF	TGTGCCAGTGATGGGGGAGCGGGATCCGAGCAGTACTTC
TRBV6-5	TRBD1	TRBJ1-2	NA	CASTLKTGVGYGYTF	TGTGCCAGCACCCTTAAGACAGGGGTCGGCTATGGCTACACCTTC
TRBV10-3	TRBD2	TRBJ2-5	NA	CAIRGTSGRQTQYF	TGTGCCATCAGGGGGACTAGCGGGAGACAGACCCAGTACTTC
TRBV18	NA	TRBJ2-1	NA	CASSYRRGAGTNEQFF	TGTGCCAGCTCTTACAGACGGGGGGCTGGAACGAATGAGCAGTTCTTC
TRBV5-1	TRBD2	TRBJ2-3	once	CASSLTPPGLAGGTDTQYF	TGCGCCAGCAGCTTGACCCCGCCGGGACTAGCGGGAGGGACTGATACGCAGTATTTT
TRBV6-1	NA	TRBJ1-2	NA	CASSEKGALYYGYTF	TGTGCCAGCAGTGAAAAAGGGGCCTTGTACTATGGCTACACCTTC
TRBV21-1	NA	TRBJ1-4	NA	CASSRQGAGTANEKLFF	TGTGCCAGCAGCCGACAGGGGGCGGGGACGGCTAATGAAAAACTGTTTTTT
TRBV5-5	NA	TRBJ2-1	NA	CASSIRRELSYNEQFF	TGTGCCAGCAGCATCCGGAGGGAACTATCCTACAATGAGCAGTTCTTC
TRBV29-1	TRBD1	TRBJ2-2	NA	CSVVGGTGGPGELFF	TGCAGCGTTGTTGGTGGGACAGGGGGCCCCGGGGAGCTGTTTTTT
TRBV30	TRBD2	TRBJ2-3	NA	CAWSVAGYTQYF	TGTGCCTGGAGTGTAGCGGGGTATACGCAGTATTTT
TRBV3-1/TRBV3-2	TRBD1	TRBJ1-4	once	CASSQAGRGHEKLFF	TGTGCCAGCAGCCAAGCGGGAAGGGGGCATGAAAAACTGTTTTTT
TRBV14	NA	TRBJ1-3	NA	CASSQVRANSGNTIYF	TGTGCCAGCAGCCAAGTAAGAGCGAACTCTGGAAACACCATATATTTT
TRBV30	TRBD1	TRBJ1-6	NA	CAWRTGGSPLHF	TGTGCCTGGAGAACAGGGGGGTCACCCCTCCACTTT
TRBV30	NA	TRBJ1-3	few	CAWMIPPGAGNTIYF	TGTGCCTGGATGATCCCCCCAGGGGCTGGAAACACCATATATTTT
TRBV11-2	NA	TRBJ2-7	NA	CASSLGGLHEQYF	TGTGCCAGCAGCTTAGGAGGTTTACACGAGCAGTACTTC
TRBV5-1	NA	TRBJ2-5	NA	CASSLVRETQYF	TGCGCCAGCAGCTTGGTTCGGGAGACCCAGTACTTC
TRBV3-1/TRBV3-2	NA	TRBJ1-1	NA	CASSQDKEGANTEAFF	TGTGCCAGCAGCCAAGATAAGGAGGGCGCGAACACTGAAGCTTTCTTT
TRBV7-9	TRBD2	TRBJ2-7	many	CASSPRTSGRKYSYEQYF	TGTGCCAGCAGCCCGAGGACTAGCGGGAGAAAATACTCCTACGAGCAGTACTTC
TRBV5-5	TRBD2	TRBJ2-2	once	CASSFAGVLTGELFF	TGTGCCAGCAGCTTCGCGGGAGTACTGACCGGGGAGCTGTTTTTT
TRBV10-2	NA	TRBJ2-3	NA	CASSEQDTQYF	TGCGCCAGCAGTGAGCAGGATACGCAGTATTTT
TRBV20-1	NA	TRBJ2-1	NA	CSASSGTGVYNEQFF	TGCAGTGCTAGTAGCGGGACAGGTGTTTACAATGAGCAGTTCTTC
TRBV18	NA	TRBJ1-6	once	CASSTRQAPNNSPLHF	TGTGCCAGCTCAACTAGACAGGCTCCAAATAATTCACCCCTCCACTTT
TRBV5-1	TRBD2	TRBJ2-1	NA	CASCREGGDEQFF	TGCGCCAGCTGCAGGGAGGGCGGCGATGAGCAGTTCTTC
TRBV11-2	TRBD2	TRBJ2-1	NA	CASSRSGKYNEQFF	TGTGCCAGCAGCCGAAGCGGGAAGTACAATGAGCAGTTCTTC
TRBV3-1/TRBV3-2	NA	TRBJ2-3	few	CASSPSVIRTDTQYF	TGTGCCAGCAGCCCGTCCGTTATTCGCACAGATACGCAGTATTTT
TRBV7-3	NA	TRBJ2-3	NA	CASSLSGTDTDTQYF	TGTGCCAGCAGCTTAAGTGGGACTGACACAGATACGCAGTATTTT
TRBV28	TRBD1	TRBJ1-6	NA	CASSLQQGGNSPLHF	TGTGCCAGCAGCCTTCAACAGGGGGGTAATTCACCCCTCCACTTT
TRBV7-6	NA	TRBJ1-2	NA	CASSLESGNGYTF	TGTGCCAGCAGCTTAGAGTCAGGGAATGGCTACACCTTC
TRBV14	TRBD2	TRBJ2-7	NA	CASSRDLAGVDEQYF	TGTGCCAGCAGCCGGGACCTAGCGGGAGTTGACGAGCAGTACTTC
TRBV7-2	NA	TRBJ1-1	few	CASSTQANTEAFF	TGTGCCAGCAGCACCCAGGCGAACACTGAAGCTTTCTTT